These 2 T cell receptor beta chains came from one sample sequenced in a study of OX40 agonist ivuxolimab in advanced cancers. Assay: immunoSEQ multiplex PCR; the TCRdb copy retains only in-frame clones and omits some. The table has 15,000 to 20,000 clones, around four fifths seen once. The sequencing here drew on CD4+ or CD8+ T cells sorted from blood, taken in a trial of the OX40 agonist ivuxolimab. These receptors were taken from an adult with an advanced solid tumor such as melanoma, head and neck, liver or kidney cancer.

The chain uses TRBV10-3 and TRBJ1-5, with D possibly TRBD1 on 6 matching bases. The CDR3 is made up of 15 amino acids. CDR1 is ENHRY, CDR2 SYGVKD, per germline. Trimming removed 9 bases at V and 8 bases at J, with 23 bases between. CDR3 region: CAISNRDEVGEPQHF. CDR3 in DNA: TGTGCCATTTCTAACAGGGATGAGGTGGGTGAGCCCCAGCATTTT.

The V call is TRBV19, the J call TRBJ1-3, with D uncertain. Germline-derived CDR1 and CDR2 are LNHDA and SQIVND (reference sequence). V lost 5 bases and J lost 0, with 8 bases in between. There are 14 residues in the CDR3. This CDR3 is CASSQVGSGNTIYF. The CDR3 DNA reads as TGTGCCAGTAGTCAGGTCGGCTCTGGAAACACCATATATTTT.